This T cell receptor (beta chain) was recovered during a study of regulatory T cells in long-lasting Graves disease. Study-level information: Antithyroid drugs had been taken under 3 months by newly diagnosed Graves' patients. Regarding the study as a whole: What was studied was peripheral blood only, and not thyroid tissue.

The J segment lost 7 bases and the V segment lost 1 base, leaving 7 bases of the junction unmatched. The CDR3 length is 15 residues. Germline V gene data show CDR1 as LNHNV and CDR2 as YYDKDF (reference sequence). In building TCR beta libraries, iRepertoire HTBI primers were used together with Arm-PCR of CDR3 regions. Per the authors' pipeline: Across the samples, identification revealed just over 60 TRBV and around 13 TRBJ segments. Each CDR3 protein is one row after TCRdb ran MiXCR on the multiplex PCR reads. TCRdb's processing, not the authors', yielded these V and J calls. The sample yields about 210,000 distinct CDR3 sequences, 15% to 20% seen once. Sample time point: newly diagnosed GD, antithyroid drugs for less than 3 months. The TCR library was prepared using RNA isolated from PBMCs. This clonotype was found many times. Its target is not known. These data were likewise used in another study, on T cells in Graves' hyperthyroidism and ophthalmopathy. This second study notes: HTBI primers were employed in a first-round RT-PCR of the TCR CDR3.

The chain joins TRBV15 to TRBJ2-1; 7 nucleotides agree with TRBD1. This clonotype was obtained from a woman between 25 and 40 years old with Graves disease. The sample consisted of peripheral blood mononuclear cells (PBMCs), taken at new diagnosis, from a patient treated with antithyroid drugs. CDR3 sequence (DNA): TGTGCCACCAGCAGAGCCGACACAGGGGCTAATGAGCAGTTCTTC. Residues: CATSRADTGANEQFF.